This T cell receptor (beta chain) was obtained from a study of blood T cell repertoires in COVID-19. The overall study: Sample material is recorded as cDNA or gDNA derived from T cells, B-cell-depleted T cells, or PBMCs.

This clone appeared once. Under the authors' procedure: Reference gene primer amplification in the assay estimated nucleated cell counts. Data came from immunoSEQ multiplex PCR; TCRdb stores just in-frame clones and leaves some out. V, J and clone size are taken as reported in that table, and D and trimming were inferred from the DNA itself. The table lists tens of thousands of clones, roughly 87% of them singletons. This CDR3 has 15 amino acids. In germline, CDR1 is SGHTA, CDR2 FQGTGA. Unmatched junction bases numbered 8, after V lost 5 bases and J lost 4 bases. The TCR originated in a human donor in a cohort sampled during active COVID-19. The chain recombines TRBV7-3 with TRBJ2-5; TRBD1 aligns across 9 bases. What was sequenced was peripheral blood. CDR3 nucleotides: TGTGCCAGCAGCGAGACCGGGACAGGGAGAGAGACCCAGTACTTC. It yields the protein CASSETGTGRETQYF.